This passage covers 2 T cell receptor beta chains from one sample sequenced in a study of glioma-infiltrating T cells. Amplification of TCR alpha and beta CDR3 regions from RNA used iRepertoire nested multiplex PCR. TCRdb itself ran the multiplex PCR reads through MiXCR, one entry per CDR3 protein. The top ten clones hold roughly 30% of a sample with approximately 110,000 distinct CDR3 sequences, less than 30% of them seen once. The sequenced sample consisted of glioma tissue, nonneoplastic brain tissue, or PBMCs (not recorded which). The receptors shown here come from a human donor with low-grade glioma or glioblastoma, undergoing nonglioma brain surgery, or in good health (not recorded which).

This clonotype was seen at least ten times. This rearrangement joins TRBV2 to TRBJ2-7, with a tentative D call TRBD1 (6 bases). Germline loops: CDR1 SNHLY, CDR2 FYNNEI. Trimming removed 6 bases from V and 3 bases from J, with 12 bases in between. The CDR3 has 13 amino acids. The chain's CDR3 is CASRGDTSYEQYF. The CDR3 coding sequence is TGTGCCAGCAGGGGGGACACGAGCTACGAGCAGTACTTC.

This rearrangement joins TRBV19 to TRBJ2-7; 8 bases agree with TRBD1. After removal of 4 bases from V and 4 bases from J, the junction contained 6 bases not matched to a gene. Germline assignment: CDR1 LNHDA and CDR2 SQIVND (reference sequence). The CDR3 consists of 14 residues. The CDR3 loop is CASSRGTGRYEQYF. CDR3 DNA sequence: TGTGCCAGTAGTAGAGGGACAGGAAGGTACGAGCAGTACTTC.